These 5 T cell receptor beta chains originate from one sample sequenced in a study of CXCR3-negative and CXCR3-positive naive CD8 T cells. Through 5' RACE with UMI labels, the TRB cDNA libraries were prepared. TCRdb re-called the 5' RACE reads and catalogs CDR3 proteins one per entry, DNA excluded. The specimen's table records some 45,000 distinct CDR3 sequences. Sequenced: naive CXCR3- CD8+ T cells from blood. The subset here: CD45RO-CCR7+CD27+CD95- naive CD8+ T cells lacking CXCR3 (TNR3-). The receptors derive from a human donor in good health. Some clones in this sample may be carry-over from other donors' samples.

V gene TRBV4-3 combines with J gene TRBJ1-1. The CDR3 consists of 14 residues. Per the germline V gene, CDR1 is LGHNA and CDR2 is YSLEER. The CDR3 protein is CASSPDTVPTEAFF.

V is TRBV15 and J is TRBJ2-5; the D call from TCRdb, TRBD1, cannot be confirmed without DNA. This CDR3 has 15 amino acids. Per germline, CDR1 LNHNV and CDR2 YYDKDF (reference sequence). CDR3 residues: CATSSGTGVLETQYF. The entire variable domain, with the rest obtained from reference TRBV15 and TRBJ2-5, is as follows: DAMVIQNPRYQVTQFGKPVTLSCSQTLNHNVMYWYQQKSSQAPKLLFHYYDKDFNNEADTPDNFQSRRPNTSFCFLDIRSPGLGDTAMYLCATSSGTGVLETQYFGPGTRLLVL.

CDR3: CASSFPPRNEQFF. The chain carries TRBV12-3 or TRBV12-4 and TRBJ2-1; with no DNA, the TCRdb D assignment of TRBD2 cannot be verified. This CDR3 has 13 amino acids.

The chain joins TRBV28 to TRBJ2-7; TCRdb calls TRBD1, which cannot be checked without DNA. The CDR3 totals 14 residues. Germline CDR1 is MDHEN and CDR2 is SYDVKM. This CDR3 is CASSPPTGWYEQYF.

This chain joins TRBV29-1 and TRBJ2-7. The germline gives CDR1 SQVTM, CDR2 ANQGSEA. This CDR3 region has 13 residues. The CDR3 loop is CSVEDERAYEQYF.